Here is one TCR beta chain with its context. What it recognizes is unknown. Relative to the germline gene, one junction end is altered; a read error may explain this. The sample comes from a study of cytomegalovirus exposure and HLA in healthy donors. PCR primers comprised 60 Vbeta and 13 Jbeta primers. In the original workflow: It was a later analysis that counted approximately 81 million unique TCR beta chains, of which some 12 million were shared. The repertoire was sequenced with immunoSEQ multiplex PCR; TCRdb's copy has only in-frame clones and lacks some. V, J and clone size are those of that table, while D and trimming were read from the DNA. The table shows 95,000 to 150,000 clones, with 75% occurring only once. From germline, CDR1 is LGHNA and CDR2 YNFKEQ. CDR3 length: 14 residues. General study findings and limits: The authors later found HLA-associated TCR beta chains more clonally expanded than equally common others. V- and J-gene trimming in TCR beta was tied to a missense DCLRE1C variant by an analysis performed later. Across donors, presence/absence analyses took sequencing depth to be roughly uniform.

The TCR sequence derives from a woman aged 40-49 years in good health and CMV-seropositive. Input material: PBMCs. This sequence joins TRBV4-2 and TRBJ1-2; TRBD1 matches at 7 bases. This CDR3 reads CASTQGSGGYGYTF. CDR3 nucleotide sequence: TGTGCCAGCACCCAAGGATCAGGGGGCTATGGCTACACCTTC.